The clone carrying this TCR beta chain came up a few times. The data were obtained in a study of early T cells in non-severe SARS-CoV-2 infection. The CDR3 contains 16 residues. CDR1 and CDR2 (germline): MNHEY, SVGAGI. Trimming left V 2 bases short and J 0 bases short, with 11 bases between. TCRdb re-called the 5' RACE reads with MiXCR, one entry per CDR3 protein. The profile covers roughly 53,000 distinct CDR3 sequences, with roughly 12% appearing a single time and over 2.5% taken by the ten largest. This receptor was identified in an adult who was a healthcare worker with PCR-confirmed SARS-CoV-2 infection or an uninfected control (not recorded which). The sequences come from whole blood, collected at baseline. The chain uses TRBV6-5 and TRBJ2-1, with D perhaps TRBD1 (5 bases). CDR3 sequence: CASSYLRGSSYNEQFF. CDR3 bases: TGTGCCAGCAGTTACCTTAGGGGTAGCTCCTACAATGAGCAGTTCTTC.